One sample yielded the 14 T cell receptor beta chains listed below, sequenced in a study of cytomegalovirus exposure and HLA in healthy donors. TCRdb keeps only in-frame clones here, not all; method: immunoSEQ multiplex PCR. The sample yields 100,000 to 120,000 clones, approximately 88% seen once. Sequencing was carried out using PBMCs. The source of these receptors is a woman in her thirties in good health and CMV-seropositive.

This chain uses TRBV6-4 with TRBJ2-1; 10 bases map to TRBD2. J was trimmed by 7 bases and V by 4 bases; bases with no gene match: 7. This CDR3 has 15 amino acids. Germline V gives CDR1 MRHNA, CDR2 SNTAGT. CDR3 sequence reads: CASSVASGSNNEQFF. For the CDR3, the DNA is TGTGCCAGCAGTGTAGCTAGCGGGAGTAATAATGAGCAGTTCTTC.

The CDR3 nucleotides are TGCGCCAGCAGCTTGGGCGGGGAGACCATCTTCTATGGCTACACCTTC. Translated, it gives CASSLGGETIFYGYTF. V is TRBV5-1 and J is TRBJ1-2; D remains unclear. This CDR3 comprises 16 residues. The germline CDR1 and CDR2 sequences are SGHRS and YFSETQ. Trimming removed 0 bases from V and 4 bases from J, with 16 bases in between.

The table lists this clone with a few counts. The rearrangement links TRBV28 to TRBJ1-1, with 10 nucleotides matching TRBD1. The CDR3 extends over 13 amino acids. Germline CDR1 is MDHEN and CDR2 is SYDVKM. The trim removed 10 bases at V and 3 bases at J, leaving 5 bases unmatched. Here the CDR3 reads CATGTGVYTEAFF. The DNA of the CDR3 is TGTGCCACTGGGACAGGGGTATACACTGAAGCTTTCTTT.

This chain connects TRBV6-4 to TRBJ2-2; D is perhaps TRBD1 (5 bases). Germline CDR1 reads MRHNA; CDR2 reads SNTAGT. The V end was cut by 0 bases, the J end by 6 bases, with 11 bases between. This CDR3 comprises 15 residues. This chain's CDR3 is CASSDSAGPAGELFF. The CDR3 region has the DNA TGTGCCAGCAGTGACTCGGCAGGGCCCGCCGGGGAGCTGTTTTTT.

J is TRBJ1-3 and V is TRBV6-6, with 8 bases aligning to TRBD1. CDR1 is MNHNY, CDR2 SVGAGI, per germline (reference sequence). This CDR3 spans 14 amino acids. The J segment lost 3 bases and the V segment lost 6 bases, leaving 4 bases of the junction unmatched. CDR3 bases: TGTGCCAGCAGGGGGACAGGCTATGGAAACACCATATATTTT. It translates to CASRGTGYGNTIYF.

The V and J genes are TRBV28 and TRBJ2-7; TRBD1 is a possible D gene (6 bases). V lost 6 bases, J lost 6 bases, and 18 bases lay in between. The CDR3 spans 14 residues. Germline-derived CDR1 and CDR2 are MDHEN and SYDVKM. The CDR3 region has the DNA TGTGCCAGCAGCCGCACCGGGACACTCGGCGAGCAGTACTTC. It translates to CASSRTGTLGEQYF.

The chain uses TRBV27 and TRBJ2-7; 13 nucleotides match TRBD2. In germline, CDR1 is MNHEY, CDR2 SMNVEV (reference sequence). V was clipped by 5 bases and J by 5 bases; unmatched bases: 3. This CDR3 is built from 14 residues. Here the CDR3 reads CASSPGTSGNEQYF. The CDR3 DNA is TGTGCCAGCAGTCCCGGGACTAGCGGGAACGAGCAGTACTTC.

This clone showed up just once. Relative to the germline gene, one junction end is altered; a read error may explain this. V and J are TRBV5-6 and TRBJ2-3; D gene uncertain. This CDR3 has 13 amino acids. Germline loops: CDR1 SGHDT, CDR2 YYEEEE. The CDR3 loop is CASSLALVSSLPF. The CDR3, as DNA: TGTGCCAGCAGCTTGGCCCTGGTTTCTAGTCTCCCTTTT.

The rearrangement uses TRBV28 and TRBJ2-3, with TRBD2 identical over 10 bases. The germline V gene encodes CDR1 MDHEN and CDR2 SYDVKM. V lost 2 bases to trimming and J lost 7 bases; unmatched junction nucleotides: 6. This CDR3 is built from 15 residues. DNA for the CDR3: TGTGCCAGCAGTTTAACGCTAGCGGGAGACAATACGCAGTATTTT. This gives the protein CASSLTLAGDNTQYF.

This clone has only one observation. V gene TRBV7-9 combines with J gene TRBJ1-2, with unresolved D. The CDR3 has 12 amino acids. Trimming took 1 base from V and 7 from J, leaving 7 bases between them. Germline assignment: CDR1 SEHNR and CDR2 FQNEAQ (reference sequence). The CDR3 is CASSLDSGGYTF. CDR3 bases: TGTGCCAGCAGCTTAGACTCGGGTGGCTACACCTTC.

A few counts support this clone. The chain combines TRBV7-2 with TRBJ1-2; a possible D gene is TRBD1 (6 bases). The CDR3 consists of 14 residues. The V end was cut by 3 bases, the J end by 7 bases, with 15 bases between. Germline V gene lookup returns CDR1 SGHTA and CDR2 FQGNSA. The CDR3 spells CASSFLQGISGYTF. For the CDR3, the DNA is TGTGCCAGCAGCTTTCTCCAGGGGATAAGTGGCTACACCTTC.

CDR3 nucleotides: TGCAGCGTCGGGGACAGGGAGCAGTTCTTC. The encoded protein is CSVGDREQFF. The chain recombines TRBV29-1 with TRBJ2-1, with 8 bases matching TRBD1. CDR1 and CDR2 (germline): SQVTM, ANQGSEA. V trimming: 6 bases; J trimming: 10 bases; junction bases outside the gene matches: 2. This CDR3 comprises 10 residues.

The V gene is TRBV30, the J gene TRBJ1-2, with 7 bases lining up with TRBD1. With 3 bases clipped from V and 4 bases from J, the junction kept 11 bases outside the gene matches. This CDR3 has 15 residues. Germline loops: CDR1 GTSNPN, CDR2 SVGIG (reference sequence). For the CDR3, the DNA is TGTGCCTGGAGAGAACAGGGGATGAGGGCCTATGGCTACACCTTC. It codes for CAWREQGMRAYGYTF.

The rearrangement joins TRBV30 to TRBJ2-5, with D possibly being TRBD1 (6 bases). CDR3 size: 11 residues. Trimming shortened V by 8 bases and J by 2 bases, and 9 bases separated the two germline ends. The germline gives CDR1 GTSNPN, CDR2 SVGIG (reference sequence). CDR3: CAGGQQETQYF. The CDR3, as DNA: TGTGCCGGCGGACAGCAAGAGACCCAGTACTTC.